This T cell receptor (beta chain) was sequenced in a study of shared clonotypes between healthy human individuals. Study information: Each donor had three CD4 naive, three CD4 memory, two CD8 naive and one CD8 memory plate.

This table comes from immunoSEQ multiplex PCR, and its TCRdb copy is limited to in-frame clones, with some not included. The table has approximately 1.4 million clones, 95% to 99% seen once. The CDR3 runs 15 residues. With 0 bases removed from V and 2 bases from J, the gap between germline ends came to 8 bases. CDR1 is SGHKS, CDR2 YYEKEE, per germline (reference sequence). This clonotype was sampled from a man under 40 in good health. The chain uses TRBV5-5 and TRBJ2-2; no clear D. Specimen: naive CD4+ T cells sorted from blood. Subset specified: CD45RA+ positively selected. In DNA form, the CDR3 reads TGTGCCAGCAGCTTGGTTTTCCCCAACACCGGGGAGCTGTTTTTT. Amino acids: CASSLVFPNTGELFF.